This TCR beta chain came from a study of CD4 T cells in relation to SARS-CoV-2 and coronaviruses. Of note for this clone: Its antigen remains unknown.

General observations from the study: Roughly 69% of donors had memory CD4+ clonotypes crossrecognizing SARS-CoV-2 and common cold coronavirus spike.

Unexposed donor CD4+ T cells date from about 2010-2019, before the COVID-19 pandemic. Isolation of CD4+ T cells took place after roughly nine days in culture. Testing used SARS-CoV-2 S/N and four cold-coronavirus spikes on unexposed-donor CD4+ T cells, cells permitting. Here immunoSEQ multiplex PCR was the method, and the copy in TCRdb shows in-frame clones only, minus some. The sample records roughly 15,000 clones, roughly 82% being singletons. Germline V CDR1 and CDR2: LNHDA, SQIVND (reference sequence). The CDR3 has 16 residues. V lost 3 bases, J lost 5 bases, and 18 bases lay in between. The chain employs TRBV19 and TRBJ2-3; possible D gene TRBD1, 7 bases. The clonotype was recovered from a human donor in good health. Sequencing used CD4+ T cells from PBMCs, cultured in vitro. The CDR3 nucleotides are TGTGCCAGTAGTATGTCGGCGGCAGGGGGGAGAGATACGCAGTATTTT. Protein sequence: CASSMSAAGGRDTQYF.